This TCR beta chain emerged from a study of T cell changes during pregnancy in multiple sclerosis. CDR3 length: 16 residues. Germline values: CDR1 SGHRS, CDR2 YFSETQ. The V gene lost 1 base and the J gene lost 0 bases, with 11 bases spanning the gap. Using immunoSEQ multiplex PCR, the repertoire was profiled, and TCRdb retains in-frame clones only, with some absent. The sample yields 40,000 to 50,000 clones, roughly 94% seen once. This receptor was taken from a female donor with multiple sclerosis, enrolled in a pregnancy study. Sequenced material: CD4+ T cells from peripheral blood mononuclear cells, taken in the first trimester of pregnancy. This chain links TRBV5-1 with TRBJ1-3; D remains unclear. CDR3 protein: CASSLSAELSGNTIYF. DNA of the CDR3: TGCGCCAGCAGCTTGAGTGCGGAGCTCTCTGGAAACACCATATATTTT.